This T cell receptor beta chain was documented in a study of blood T cell repertoires in COVID-19. V shed 3 bases and J 5 bases; nucleotides not matched to a gene: 6. The length of the CDR3 is 16 residues. The germline V gene has CDR1 SGHRS and CDR2 YFSETQ. The table came from immunoSEQ multiplex PCR; TCRdb's copy has only in-frame clones and leaves some out. Seen here are over 60,000 clones, about four fifths observed once, and the top ten hold about 10%. The sequenced sample was peripheral blood. This receptor was taken from a human donor in a cohort sampled during active COVID-19. V gene TRBV5-1 combines with J gene TRBJ2-3; TRBD2 matches 13 bases. CDR3 bases: TGCGCCAGCAGCTCTAGGACTAGCGGGGGAGTAGATACGCAGTATTTT. Translating it yields CASSSRTSGGVDTQYF.